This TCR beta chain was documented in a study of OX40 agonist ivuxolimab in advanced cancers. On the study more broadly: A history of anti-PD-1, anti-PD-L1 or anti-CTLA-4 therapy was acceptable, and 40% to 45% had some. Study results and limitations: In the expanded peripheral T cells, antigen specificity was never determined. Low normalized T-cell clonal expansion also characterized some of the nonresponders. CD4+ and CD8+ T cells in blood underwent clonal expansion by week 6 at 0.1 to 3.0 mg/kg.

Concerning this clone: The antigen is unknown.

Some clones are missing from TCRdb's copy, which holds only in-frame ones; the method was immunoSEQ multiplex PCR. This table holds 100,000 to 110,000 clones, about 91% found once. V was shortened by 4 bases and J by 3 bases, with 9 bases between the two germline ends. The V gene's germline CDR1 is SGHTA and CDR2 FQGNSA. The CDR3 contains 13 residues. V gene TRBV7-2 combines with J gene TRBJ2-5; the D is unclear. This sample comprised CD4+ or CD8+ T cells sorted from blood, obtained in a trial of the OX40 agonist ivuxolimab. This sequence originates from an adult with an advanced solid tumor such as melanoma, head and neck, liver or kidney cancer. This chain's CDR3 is CASSSTREETQYF. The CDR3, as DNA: TGTGCCAGCAGCTCGACCCGAGAAGAGACCCAGTACTTC.